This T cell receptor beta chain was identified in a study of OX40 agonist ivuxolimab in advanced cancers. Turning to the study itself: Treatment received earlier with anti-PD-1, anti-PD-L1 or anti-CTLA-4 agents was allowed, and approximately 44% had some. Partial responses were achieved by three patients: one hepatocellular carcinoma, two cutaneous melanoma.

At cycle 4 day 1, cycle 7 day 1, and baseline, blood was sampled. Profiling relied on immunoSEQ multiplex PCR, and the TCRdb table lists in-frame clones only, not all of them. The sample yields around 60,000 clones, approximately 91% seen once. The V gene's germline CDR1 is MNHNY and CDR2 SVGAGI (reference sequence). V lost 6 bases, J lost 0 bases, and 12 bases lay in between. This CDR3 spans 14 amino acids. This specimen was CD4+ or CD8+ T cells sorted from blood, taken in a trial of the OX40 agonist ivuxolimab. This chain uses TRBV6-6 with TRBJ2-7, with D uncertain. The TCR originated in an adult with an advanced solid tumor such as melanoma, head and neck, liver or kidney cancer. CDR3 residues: CASSFTESSYEQYF. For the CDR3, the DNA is TGTGCCAGCAGCTTCACAGAGAGCTCCTACGAGCAGTACTTC.